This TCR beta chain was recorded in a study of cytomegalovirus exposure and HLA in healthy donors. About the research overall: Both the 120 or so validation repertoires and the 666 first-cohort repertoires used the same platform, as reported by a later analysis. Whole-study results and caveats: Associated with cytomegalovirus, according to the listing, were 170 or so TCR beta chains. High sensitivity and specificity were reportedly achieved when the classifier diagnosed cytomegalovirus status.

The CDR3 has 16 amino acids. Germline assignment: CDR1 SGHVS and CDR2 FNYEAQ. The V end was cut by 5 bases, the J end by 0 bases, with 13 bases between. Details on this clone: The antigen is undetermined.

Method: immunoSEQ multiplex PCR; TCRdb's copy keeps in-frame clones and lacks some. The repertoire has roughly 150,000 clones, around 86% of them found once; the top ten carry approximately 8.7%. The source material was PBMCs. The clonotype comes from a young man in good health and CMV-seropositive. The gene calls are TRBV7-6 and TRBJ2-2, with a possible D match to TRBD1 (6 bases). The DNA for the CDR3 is TGTGCCAGCAGCAAATCCGGGACATCGAACACCGGGGAGCTGTTTTTT. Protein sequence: CASSKSGTSNTGELFF.